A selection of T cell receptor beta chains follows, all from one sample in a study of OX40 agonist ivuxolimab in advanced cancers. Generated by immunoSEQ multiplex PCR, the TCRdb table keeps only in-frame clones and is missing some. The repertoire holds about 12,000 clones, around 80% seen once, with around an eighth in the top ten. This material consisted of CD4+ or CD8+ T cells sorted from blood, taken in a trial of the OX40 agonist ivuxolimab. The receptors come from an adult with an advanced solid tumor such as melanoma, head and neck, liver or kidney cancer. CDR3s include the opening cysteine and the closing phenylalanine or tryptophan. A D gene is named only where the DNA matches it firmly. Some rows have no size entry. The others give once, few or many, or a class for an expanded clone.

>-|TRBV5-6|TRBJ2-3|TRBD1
TGTGCCAGCAGCCCCCAGGGGACAGGGTTAGATACGCAGTATTTT
CASSPQGTGLDTQYF
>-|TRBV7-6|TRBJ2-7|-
TGTGCCAGCAGCTTAGCTGGCGGGGACGAGCAGTACTTC
CASSLAGGDEQYF
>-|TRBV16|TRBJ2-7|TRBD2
TGTGCCAGCAGCCAATCGATATCAGGCCGGGAGGGCCTCCACGAGCAGTACTTC
CASSQSISGREGLHEQYF
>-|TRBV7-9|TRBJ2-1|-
TGTGCCAGCAGCTTAGTGGGAGACGTCTACAATGAGCAGTTCTTC
CASSLVGDVYNEQFF
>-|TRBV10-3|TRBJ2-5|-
TGTGCCATCAGAGGTGACACCCAAGAGACCCAGTACTTC
CAIRGDTQETQYF
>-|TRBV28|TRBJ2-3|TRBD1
TGTGCCAGCAGTTTAACAGGGGGCGGGTCAGATACGCAGTATTTT
CASSLTGGGSDTQYF
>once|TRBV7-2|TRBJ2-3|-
TGTGCCAGCAGACCCCCCGGACTACACACAGATACGCAGTATTTT
CASRPPGLHTDTQYF
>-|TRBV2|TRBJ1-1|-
TGTGCCAGCAGTGAAGCGCGGGGGTACACTGAAGCTTTCTTT
CASSEARGYTEAFF
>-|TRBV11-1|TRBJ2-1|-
TGTGCCAGCACAGCGGGTAGCTCCTACAATGAGCAGTTCTTC
CASTAGSSYNEQFF
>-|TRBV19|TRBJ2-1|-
TGTGCCAGTAGTATAGTTCCAGGGATGGAAAGGACTCGATATGAGCAGTTCTTC
CASSIVPGMERTRYEQFF
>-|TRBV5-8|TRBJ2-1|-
TGTGCCAGCACCTGGGGGGGCACCGATGAGCAGTTCTTC
CASTWGGTDEQFF
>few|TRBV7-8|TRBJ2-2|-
TGTGCCAGCAGCTTAGCGCGCAGGGGCCCCGGGGAGCTGTTTTTT
CASSLARRGPGELFF
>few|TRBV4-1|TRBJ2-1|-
TGCGCCAGCAGCCAAAGTGGCGATGAGCAGTTCTTC
CASSQSGDEQFF
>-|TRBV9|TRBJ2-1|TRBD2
TGTGCCAGCAGCGAGGGACTAGCGCACAATGAGCAGTTCTTC
CASSEGLAHNEQFF
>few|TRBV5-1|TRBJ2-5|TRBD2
TGCGCCAGCAGCTCGGGACTAGCGGACCAGTACCAAGAGACCCAGTACTTC
CASSSGLADQYQETQYF
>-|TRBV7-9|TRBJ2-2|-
TGTGCCAGCAGCGACGTAATGGTAGCTTGGACCGGGGAGCTGTTTTTT
CASSDVMVAWTGELFF
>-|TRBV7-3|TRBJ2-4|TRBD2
TGCGCCAGCAGCCAAGGACTAGCGGGAGAAGGTTTGGCCAAAAACATTCAGTACTTC
CASSQGLAGEGLAKNIQYF
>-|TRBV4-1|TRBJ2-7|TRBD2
TGCGCCAGCAGCCAAACAGCGGGACCGACCTACGAGCAGTACTTC
CASSQTAGPTYEQYF
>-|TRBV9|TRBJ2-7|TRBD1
TGTGCCAGCAGCTCGTCGGACAGGGCAGACGAGCAGTACTTC
CASSSSDRADEQYF
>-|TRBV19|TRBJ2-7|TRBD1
TGTGCCAGTCAACCCGGGACAGGGCTCTACGAGCAGTACTTC
CASQPGTGLYEQYF
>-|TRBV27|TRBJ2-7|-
TGTGCCAGCAGTTTTCTGACTAGTCGTTACGAGCAGTACTTC
CASSFLTSRYEQYF
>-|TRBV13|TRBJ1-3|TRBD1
TGTGCCAGCAGTCTGGACAGGGATGGAAACACCATATATTTT
CASSLDRDGNTIYF
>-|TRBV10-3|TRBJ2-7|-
TGTGCCAGCTCGGACGTCGCCTACGAGCAGTACTTC
CASSDVAYEQYF
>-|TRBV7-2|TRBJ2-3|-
TGTGCCAGCAGCTTAGGGGACATAAAGCCTAGCACAGATACGCAGTATTTT
CASSLGDIKPSTDTQYF
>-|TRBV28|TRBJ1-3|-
TGTGCCAGCAGTGAACAGGGTTCTGGAAACACCATATATTTT
CASSEQGSGNTIYF
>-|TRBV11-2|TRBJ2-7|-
TGTGCCAGCAGCTTCGGGAGCTACCACTCCTACGAGCAGTACTTC
CASSFGSYHSYEQYF
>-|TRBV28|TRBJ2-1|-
TGTGCCAGCAGTTTTTTCACAGGGTGGGCCAATGAGCAGTTCTTC
CASSFFTGWANEQFF
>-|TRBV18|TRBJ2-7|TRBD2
TGTGCCAGCTCGGGCGGGAGCTCCTACGAGCAGTACTTC
CASSGGSSYEQYF
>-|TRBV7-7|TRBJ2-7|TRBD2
TGTGCTAGCAGCCAACTAGCGGGATACGAGCAGTACTTC
CASSQLAGYEQYF
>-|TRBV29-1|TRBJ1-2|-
TGCAGCGCCCAGGACGCTTATGGCTACACCTTC
CSAQDAYGYTF